The 8 T cell receptor beta chains given below trace back to one sample, sequenced in a study of blood T cell repertoires in COVID-19. Generated by immunoSEQ multiplex PCR, the TCRdb table keeps only in-frame clones and is missing some. There are about 59,000 clones in the sample; about four fifths occur only once, and roughly 3.6% lies in the top ten. Sequencing was performed on peripheral blood. All receptors derive from a woman aged 80 or older with acute or convalescent COVID-19.

This clone was detected only a few times. The rearrangement joins TRBV7-3 to TRBJ2-6; D is unresolved. The CDR3 covers 16 residues. Germline V gives CDR1 SGHTA, CDR2 FQGTGA. V was shortened by 1 base and J by 0 bases, with 7 bases between the two germline ends. In DNA, the CDR3 is TGTGCCAGCAGCTTAAAGCGAGGCTCTGGGGCCAACGTCCTGACTTTC. It translates to CASSLKRGSGANVLTF.

The chain uses TRBV5-1 and TRBJ1-1; weak D call: TRBD1 (6 bases). CDR1 and CDR2 (germline): SGHRS, YFSETQ. There are 13 residues in the CDR3. V was cut by 5 bases and J by 0 bases, with 8 bases left in between. CDR3 protein: CASSTGMNTEAFF. CDR3 in DNA: TGCGCCAGCAGTACAGGGATGAACACTGAAGCTTTCTTT.

This clone was recorded only once. The rearrangement links TRBV6-2 or TRBV6-3 to TRBJ2-1; D unresolved. V lost 4 bases and J 6 bases, leaving 7 bases between the germline ends. The CDR3 is 12 residues long. Looked up from germline, CDR1 is MNHEY and CDR2 is SVGEGT. As DNA, the CDR3 is TGTGCCAGCAGTTTAAGCCGCAATGAGCAGTTCTTC. This encodes CASSLSRNEQFF.

The rearrangement uses TRBV20-1 and TRBJ1-1; TRBD1 is a possible D gene (6 bases). The CDR3 spans 11 residues. The V end was cut by 1 base, the J end by 11 bases, with 11 bases between. Germline-derived CDR1 and CDR2 are DFQATT and SNEGSKA (reference sequence). The CDR3 protein is CSARGTDTAFF. As DNA, the CDR3 is TGCAGTGCTAGAGGGACAGACACCGCTTTCTTT.

This sequence joins TRBV9 and TRBJ2-7; D may be TRBD2 (5 bases). Trimming removed 0 bases from V and 9 bases from J, with 16 bases in between. This CDR3 contains 14 residues. Per the germline V gene, CDR1 is SGDLS and CDR2 is YYNGEE. The CDR3 loop reads CASSVGLARGAQYF. The DNA for the CDR3 is TGTGCCAGCAGCGTAGGACTCGCCCGGGGTGCGCAGTACTTC.

The V and J genes are TRBV6-5 and TRBJ2-2; 11 bases are shared with TRBD2. V lost 8 bases and J lost 4; bases outside the gene matches: 6. Per the germline V gene, CDR1 is MNHEY and CDR2 is SVGAGI. This CDR3 contains 15 residues. CDR3 DNA sequence: TGTGCCAGCGGTAGGGGACTAGCGGTCACCGGGGAGCTGTTTTTT. It specifies CASGRGLAVTGELFF.

The V and J genes are TRBV30 and TRBJ2-2, with 8 positions matching TRBD2. The CDR3 has 14 residues. Germline CDR1 GTSNPN, CDR2 SVGIG (reference sequence). Germline trimming cut 0 bases from V and 6 bases from J; bases unmatched to any gene: 3. CDR3 nucleotide sequence: TGTGCCTGGAGTGTTATAGCGGGGCCCGGGGAGCTGTTTTTT. Translation gives CAWSVIAGPGELFF. Supplemented by reference TRBV30 and TRBJ2-2, the full variable domain reads SQTIHQWPATLVQPVGSPLSLECTVEGTSNPNLYWYRQAAGRGLQLLFYSVGIGQISSEVPQNLSASRPQDRQFILSSKKLLLSDSGFYLCAWSVIAGPGELFFGEGSRLTVL.

This clone was found a few times. The CDR3 DNA is TGTGCCAGCAGCTCACCGACTAGCGGGGTAGCCGGGGAGCTGTTTTTT. Translating it yields CASSSPTSGVAGELFF. The V call is TRBV5-6, the J call TRBJ2-2; the match to TRBD2 covers 11 bases. The CDR3 runs 16 residues. Per germline, CDR1 SGHDT and CDR2 YYEEEE. J gave up 6 bases and V 3 bases, and 7 bases lay outside the gene matches.